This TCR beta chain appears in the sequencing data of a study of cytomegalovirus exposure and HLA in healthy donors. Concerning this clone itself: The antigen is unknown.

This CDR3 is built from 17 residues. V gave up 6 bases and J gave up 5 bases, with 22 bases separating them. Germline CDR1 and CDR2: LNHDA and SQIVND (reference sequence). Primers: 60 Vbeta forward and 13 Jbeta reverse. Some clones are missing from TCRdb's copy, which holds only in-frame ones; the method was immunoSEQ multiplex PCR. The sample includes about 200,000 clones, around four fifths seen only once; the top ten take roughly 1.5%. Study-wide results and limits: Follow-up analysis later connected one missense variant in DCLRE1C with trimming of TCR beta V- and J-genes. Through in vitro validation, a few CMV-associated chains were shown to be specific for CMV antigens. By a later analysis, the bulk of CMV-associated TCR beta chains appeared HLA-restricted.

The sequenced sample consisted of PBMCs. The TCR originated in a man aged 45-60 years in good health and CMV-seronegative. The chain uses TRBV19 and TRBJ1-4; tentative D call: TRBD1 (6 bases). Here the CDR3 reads CASRKGSGGRGNEKLFF. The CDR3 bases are TGTGCCAGTAGGAAGGGGTCGGGTGGTAGGGGGAATGAAAAACTGTTTTTT.